The next 27 T cell receptor beta chains were all read from a single sample in a study of shared clonotypes between healthy human individuals. Some clones are missing from TCRdb's copy, which holds only in-frame ones; the method was immunoSEQ multiplex PCR. The sample yields under 1,100,000 clones, 70% to 80% seen once. The specimen sequenced was memory CD4+ T cells sorted from blood. Subset indicated: CD45RA-negative fraction. All receptors come from a man aged 18 to 29 in good health.

The chain carries TRBV2 and TRBJ2-2; 10 positions agree with TRBD1. The germline V gene has CDR1 SNHLY and CDR2 FYNNEI. This CDR3 spans 15 amino acids. Trimming cost V 6 bases and J 9 bases; bases outside gene matches: 10. The CDR3 DNA is TGTGCCAGCAGAAAACCGGGACAGGGGAATAGGGAGCTGTTTTTT. Translation: CASRKPGQGNRELFF.

With respect to this clone: Distinct nucleotide sequences in the sample also encode this CDR3. This chain connects TRBV7-8 to TRBJ2-5; D not certain. Trimming pared 0 bases from V and 2 bases from J, leaving 7 bases between. Germline CDR1 and CDR2: SGHVS and FQNEAQ. There are 14 residues in the CDR3. The CDR3 region is CASSLAGLQETQYF. CDR3 in DNA: TGTGCCAGCAGCTTAGCGGGTCTACAAGAGACCCAGTACTTC.

This chain links TRBV10-3 with TRBJ1-5; tentative D call: TRBD1 (6 bases). In germline, CDR1 is ENHRY, CDR2 SYGVKD. Deletions cut 3 bases from V and 1 base from J, with 10 bases between. There are 15 residues in the CDR3. CDR3 amino acids: CAISEFGQSNQPQHF. CDR3 DNA sequence: TGTGCCATCAGTGAATTTGGACAGAGCAATCAGCCCCAGCATTTT.

This clone was observed a handful of times. The chain combines TRBV2 with TRBJ2-5; perhaps TRBD2 as D (5 bases). The CDR3 is 13 amino acids. The ends were cut back, 4 bases at V and 2 bases at J, with 8 bases in the middle. CDR1 and CDR2 (germline): SNHLY, FYNNEI. CDR3 sequence reads: CASSVSGQETQYF. Written as DNA, the CDR3 is TGTGCCAGCAGTGTATCGGGGCAAGAGACCCAGTACTTC.

Concerning this clone itself: One junction end disagrees with the germline gene, perhaps due to a read error. The genes are TRBV4-3 and TRBJ2-1; 14 nucleotides line up with TRBD2. The CDR3 loop spans 14 amino acids. CDR1 is LGHNA and CDR2 is YSLEER in the germline V gene. CDR3 bases: TGCGCCAGCAGCCAAGGGGGGACTAGCGGGAGTCTGATCTTC. This encodes CASSQGGTSGSLIF.

The sample holds a few counts of this clone. The gene calls are TRBV29-1 and TRBJ1-1; perhaps TRBD1 as D (6 bases). Germline CDR1 SQVTM, CDR2 ANQGSEA. The CDR3 contains 12 residues. V was pared by 4 bases and J by 10 bases, with 16 bases between. The CDR3 sequence is CSVARGGEAAFF. CDR3 bases: TGCAGCGTTGCCAGGGGAGGGGAGGCAGCTTTCTTT.

The chain is built from TRBV6-5 and TRBJ1-1; D is unresolved. Trimming removed 10 bases from V and 0 bases from J, with 18 bases in between. The CDR3 covers 15 residues. The germline V gene encodes CDR1 MNHEY and CDR2 SVGAGI. The DNA of the CDR3 is TGTGCCACCCCCCGCGAGGAGGGCATGAACACTGAAGCTTTCTTT. Residues: CATPREEGMNTEAFF.

This clone has only a few counts. CDR3 amino acids: CASSLGGLTDTQYF. CDR3 in DNA: TGTGCCAGCAGCTTAGGTGGCCTCACAGATACGCAGTATTTT. The chain combines TRBV11-3 with TRBJ2-3; D is unresolved. Trimming shortened V by 1 base and J by 2 bases, and 7 bases separated the two germline ends. Germline V CDR1 and CDR2: SGHNT, YENEEA. The CDR3 covers 14 residues. Drawing the rest from reference TRBV11-3 and TRBJ2-3, the complete variable domain is EAGVVQSPRYKIIEKKQPVAFWCNPISGHNTLYWYLQNLGQGPELLIRYENEEAVDDSQLPKDRFSAERLKGVDSTLKIQPAELGDSAVYLCASSLGGLTDTQYFGPGTRLTVL.

DNA of the CDR3: TGCAGTGCTGCCGGGGTCCCGCAGTATTTT. The encoded protein is CSAAGVPQYF. J is TRBJ2-3 and V is TRBV20-1; tentatively, D is TRBD2 (5 bases). Trimming removed 5 bases from V and 10 bases from J, with 10 bases in between. This CDR3 region has 10 residues. Germline lookup yields CDR1 DFQATT and CDR2 SNEGSKA (reference sequence).

The table lists this clone with a few counts. This chain connects TRBV19 to TRBJ2-5, with D possibly matching TRBD2 (6 bases). Germline V gene lookup returns CDR1 LNHDA and CDR2 SQIVND (reference sequence). Deletions cut 5 bases from V and 5 bases from J, with 12 bases between. This CDR3 region has 13 residues. In nucleotides, the CDR3 is TGTGCCAGTAGTCCCGGACTAAGGGAGACCCAGTACTTC. Its translation: CASSPGLRETQYF.

The genes are TRBV5-1 and TRBJ2-7; 11 bases are shared with TRBD1. The V gene end was trimmed by 6 bases and the J gene end by 4 bases; junction bases not matched to a gene: 6. Germline V gene data show CDR1 as SGHRS and CDR2 as YFSETQ. The CDR3 length is 14 residues. CDR3 DNA sequence: TGCGCCAGCACCGGGACAGGGGGACTGTACGAGCAGTACTTC. Protein sequence: CASTGTGGLYEQYF.

This clone was seen a few times. The chain employs TRBV27 and TRBJ2-7; 8 positions match TRBD2. This CDR3 has 12 amino acids. V lost 3 bases, J lost 8 bases, and 3 bases stayed unmatched. Germline-derived CDR1 and CDR2 are MNHEY and SMNVEV (reference sequence). The CDR3 nucleotides are TGTGCCAGCAGTTTCACGGGGGGGCAGCAGTACTTC. Encoded protein: CASSFTGGQQYF.

This clone was seen only once. The CDR3 nucleotides read TGCGCCAGCAGCCAAGATCAGCTACCGTCAGGCCAGCGCACAGATACGCAGTATTTT. Translating gives CASSQDQLPSGQRTDTQYF. This sequence joins TRBV4-1 and TRBJ2-3; D uncertain. Germline assignment: CDR1 MGHRA and CDR2 YSYEKL. Trimming removed 0 bases at V and 1 base at J, with 20 bases between. This CDR3 comprises 19 residues.

At least ten counts were recorded for this clone. Additional DNA sequences in this sample encode the identical CDR3. This chain joins TRBV7-9 and TRBJ1-2, with a tentative D call TRBD1 (6 bases). Germline V gives CDR1 SEHNR, CDR2 FQNEAQ (reference sequence). Trimming shortened V by 3 bases and J by 5 bases, and 10 bases separated the two germline ends. The CDR3 is 13 residues long. The CDR3 sequence: CASSFLTGYGYTF. DNA of the CDR3: TGTGCCAGCAGCTTTCTAACAGGGTATGGCTACACCTTC.

The rearrangement uses TRBV4-1 and TRBJ2-2; 7 nucleotides line up with TRBD2. The CDR3 covers 22 residues. Per the germline V gene, CDR1 is MGHRA and CDR2 is YSYEKL. V shed 7 bases, J shed 2 bases, and the junction held 28 bases outside the gene matches. The CDR3: CASTKSKFQGGQGLANTGELFF. The DNA for the CDR3 is TGCGCCAGCACAAAATCTAAGTTCCAGGGAGGGCAGGGATTGGCAAACACCGGGGAGCTGTTTTTT.

In its sample, this clone was seen once. CDR3 DNA sequence: TGCGCCAGCAGCTTCACAGGGATGGATGGCTACACCTTC. Its translation is CASSFTGMDGYTF. This chain links TRBV5-1 with TRBJ1-2, with D possibly matching TRBD1 (6 bases). This CDR3 has 13 amino acids. Germline-derived CDR1 and CDR2 are SGHRS and YFSETQ. V gave up 2 bases and J gave up 6 bases, with 11 bases separating them.

The rearrangement joins TRBV9 to TRBJ1-2; a possible D gene is TRBD1 (5 bases). The germline V gene encodes CDR1 SGDLS and CDR2 YYNGEE. There are 13 residues in the CDR3. V was trimmed by 0 bases and J by 8 bases, leaving 11 bases between them. In DNA form, the CDR3 reads TGTGCCAGCAGCGTAGAAGATAGGGGCGGCTACACCTTC. Its translation: CASSVEDRGGYTF.

The chain combines TRBV5-1 with TRBJ2-6; D is perhaps TRBD1 (6 bases). CDR1 is SGHRS, CDR2 YFSETQ, per germline. CDR3 length: 14 residues. V was trimmed by 7 bases and J by 1 base, leaving 9 bases between them. The CDR3 sequence: CASQGTSGANVLTF. The CDR3 bases are TGCGCCAGCCAAGGGACATCTGGGGCCAACGTCCTGACTTTC.

The CDR3 here is CASSAGGTGELFF. The CDR3 DNA follows: TGTGCCAGCAGCGCCGGGGGAACCGGGGAGCTGTTTTTT. The chain combines TRBV9 with TRBJ2-2; D perhaps matches TRBD2 (6 bases). Trimming took 3 bases from V and 5 from J, leaving 8 bases between them. CDR3 size: 13 residues. Germline CDR1 reads SGDLS; CDR2 reads YYNGEE.

This chain links TRBV5-4 with TRBJ2-2; possibly TRBD2 for D (6 bases). There are 15 residues in the CDR3. V lost 1 base to trimming and J lost 6 bases, with 13 bases between them. Per the germline V gene, CDR1 is SGHNT and CDR2 is YYREEE (reference sequence). The CDR3 DNA reads as TGTGCCAGCAGCTTGAAGGGACTTAAACCCGGGGAGCTGTTTTTT. Translation gives CASSLKGLKPGELFF.

The rearrangement uses TRBV4-1 and TRBJ2-4; no definite D call. V was trimmed by 0 bases and J by 0 bases, leaving 6 bases between them. Germline V gives CDR1 MGHRA, CDR2 YSYEKL. This CDR3 comprises 15 residues. The CDR3 DNA sequence: TGCGCCAGCAGCCAAGAAAAGATAGCCAAAAACATTCAGTACTTC. This codes for CASSQEKIAKNIQYF.

The chain carries TRBV14 and TRBJ2-3, with a tentative D call TRBD2 (6 bases). Germline CDR1 and CDR2: SGHDN and FVKESK. This CDR3 region has 16 residues. V lost 0 bases and J 4 bases, leaving 14 bases between the germline ends. CDR3 region: CASSQELASVSDTQYF. For the CDR3, the DNA is TGTGCCAGCAGCCAAGAGTTGGCTAGCGTCTCAGATACGCAGTATTTT.

This clone showed up just once. This chain links TRBV7-2 with TRBJ2-1; a weak D match, TRBD1 (7 bases). The germline CDR1 and CDR2 sequences are SGHTA and FQGNSA. CDR3 length: 15 amino acids. Trimming cost V 0 bases and J 6 bases, with 12 bases left between them. The CDR3 DNA sequence: TGTGCCAGCAGCTTAGCATGGCAGGGGGGCAATGAGCAGTTCTTC. It is translated as CASSLAWQGGNEQFF.

The V and J genes are TRBV5-4 and TRBJ2-5; D remains ambiguous. CDR1 and CDR2 (germline): SGHNT, YYREEE (reference sequence). This CDR3 has 13 amino acids. Between the trimmed V and J ends, which lost 3 bases and 5 bases, there was a span of 11 bases. The CDR3 DNA sequence: TGTGCCAGCAGCTGGGCTAGAAGGGAGACCCAGTACTTC. Amino acids: CASSWARRETQYF.

The chain joins TRBV18 to TRBJ2-5; D unresolved. Trimming shortened V by 4 bases and J by 2 bases, and 8 bases separated the two germline ends. CDR1 is KGHSH, CDR2 LQKENI, per germline. CDR3 length equals 13 residues. As DNA, the CDR3 is TGTGCCAGCTCACGGACCAGACAAGAGACCCAGTACTTC. Translation: CASSRTRQETQYF.

The chain has TRBV29-1 and TRBJ2-7; D not resolved. From germline, CDR1 is SQVTM and CDR2 ANQGSEA. The CDR3 runs 13 residues. V was shortened by 3 bases and J by 6 bases, with 15 bases between the two germline ends. The CDR3 DNA reads as TGCAGCGTTGAGTTTCTGGTAGGCTCCGAGCAGTACTTC. Translated: CSVEFLVGSEQYF.

This rearrangement joins TRBV5-1 to TRBJ2-5, with 8 bases lining up with TRBD1. V was pared by 0 bases and J by 1 base, with 5 bases of the junction left unmatched. The CDR3 loop spans 16 amino acids. The V gene's germline CDR1 is SGHRS and CDR2 YFSETQ. In DNA form, the CDR3 reads TGCGCCAGCAGCTTGGAGGGGACAGGTATCCAAGAGACCCAGTACTTC. Translating gives CASSLEGTGIQETQYF. Complete variable domain (other parts from reference TRBV5-1 and TRBJ2-5): KAGVTQTPRYLIKTRGQQVTLSCSPISGHRSVSWYQQTPGQGLQFLFEYFSETQRNKGNFPGRFSGRQFSNSRSEMNVSTLELGDSALYLCASSLEGTGIQETQYFGPGTRLLVL.